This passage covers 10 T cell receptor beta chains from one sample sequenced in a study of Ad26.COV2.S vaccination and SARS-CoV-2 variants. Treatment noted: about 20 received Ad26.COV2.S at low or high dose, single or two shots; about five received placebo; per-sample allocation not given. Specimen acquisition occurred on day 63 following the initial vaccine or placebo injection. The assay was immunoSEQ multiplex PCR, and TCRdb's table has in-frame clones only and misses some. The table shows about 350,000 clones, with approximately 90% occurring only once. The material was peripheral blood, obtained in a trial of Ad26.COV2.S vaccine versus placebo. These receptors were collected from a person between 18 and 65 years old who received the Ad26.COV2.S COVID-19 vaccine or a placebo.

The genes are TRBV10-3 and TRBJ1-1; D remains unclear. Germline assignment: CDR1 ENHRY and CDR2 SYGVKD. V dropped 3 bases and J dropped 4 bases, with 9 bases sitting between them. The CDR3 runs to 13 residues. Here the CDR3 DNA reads TGTGCCATCAGTGAAAGAGGGATCACTGAAGCTTTCTTT. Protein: CAISERGITEAFF.

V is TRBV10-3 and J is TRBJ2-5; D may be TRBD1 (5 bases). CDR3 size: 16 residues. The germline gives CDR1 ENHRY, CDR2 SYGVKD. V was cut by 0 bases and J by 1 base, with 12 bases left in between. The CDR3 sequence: CAISESIGRVQETQYF. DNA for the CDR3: TGTGCCATCAGTGAGTCGATAGGCAGGGTCCAAGAGACCCAGTACTTC.

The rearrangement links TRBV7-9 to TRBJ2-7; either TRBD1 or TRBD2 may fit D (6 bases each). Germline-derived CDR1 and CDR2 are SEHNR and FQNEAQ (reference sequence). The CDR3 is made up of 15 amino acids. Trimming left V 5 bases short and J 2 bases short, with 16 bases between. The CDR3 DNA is TGTGCCAGCAGCCTAGAGGGGGGTCCCGCCTACGAGCAGTACTTC. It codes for CASSLEGGPAYEQYF.

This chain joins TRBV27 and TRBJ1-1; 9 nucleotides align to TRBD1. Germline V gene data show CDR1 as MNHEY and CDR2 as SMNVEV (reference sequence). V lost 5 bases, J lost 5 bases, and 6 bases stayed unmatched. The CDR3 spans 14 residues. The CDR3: CASSPGTGITEAFF. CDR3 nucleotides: TGTGCCAGCAGTCCGGGGACAGGGATAACTGAAGCTTTCTTT.

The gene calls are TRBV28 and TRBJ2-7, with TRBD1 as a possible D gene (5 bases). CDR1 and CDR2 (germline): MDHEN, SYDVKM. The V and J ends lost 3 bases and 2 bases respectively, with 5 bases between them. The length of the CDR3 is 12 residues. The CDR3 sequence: CASSFRAYEQYF. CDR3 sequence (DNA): TGTGCCAGCAGTTTCAGGGCCTACGAGCAGTACTTC.

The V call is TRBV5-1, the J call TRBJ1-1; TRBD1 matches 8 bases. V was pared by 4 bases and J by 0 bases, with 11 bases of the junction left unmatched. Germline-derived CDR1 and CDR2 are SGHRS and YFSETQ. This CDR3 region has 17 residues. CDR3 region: CASSPSGQGLLNTEAFF. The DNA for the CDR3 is TGCGCCAGCAGCCCCTCAGGACAGGGCCTTTTGAACACTGAAGCTTTCTTT.

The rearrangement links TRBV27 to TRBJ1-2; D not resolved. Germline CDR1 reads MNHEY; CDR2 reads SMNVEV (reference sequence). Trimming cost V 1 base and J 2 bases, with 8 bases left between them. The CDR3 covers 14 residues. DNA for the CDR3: TGTGCCAGCAGTTTATATACCGGGAACTATGGCTACACCTTC. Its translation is CASSLYTGNYGYTF.

This CDR3 is CASSLVGIGGELFF. CDR3 nucleotides: TGCGCCAGCAGCTTGGTGGGGATCGGCGGGGAGCTGTTTTTT. The chain is built from TRBV5-1 and TRBJ2-2; no clear D. This CDR3 region has 14 residues. Trimming took off 0 bases at V and 7 bases at J, with 10 bases between the two ends. Germline CDR1 reads SGHRS; CDR2 reads YFSETQ. The full variable domain, its missing parts supplied by reference TRBV5-1 and TRBJ2-2, is KAGVTQTPRYLIKTRGQQVTLSCSPISGHRSVSWYQQTPGQGLQFLFEYFSETQRNKGNFPGRFSGRQFSNSRSEMNVSTLELGDSALYLCASSLVGIGGELFFGEGSRLTVL.

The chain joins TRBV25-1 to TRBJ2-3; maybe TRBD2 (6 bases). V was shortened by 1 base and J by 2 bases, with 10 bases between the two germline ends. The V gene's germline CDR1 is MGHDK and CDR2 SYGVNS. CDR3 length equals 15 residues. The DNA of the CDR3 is TGTGCCAGCAGTGAATTTTCACTAGCCACAGATACGCAGTATTTT. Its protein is CASSEFSLATDTQYF.

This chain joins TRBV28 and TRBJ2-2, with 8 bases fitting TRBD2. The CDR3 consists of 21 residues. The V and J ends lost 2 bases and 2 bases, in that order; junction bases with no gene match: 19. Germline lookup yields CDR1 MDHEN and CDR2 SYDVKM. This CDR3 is CASSLKGVAGPRPLNTGELFF. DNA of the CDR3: TGTGCCAGCAGTTTAAAGGGAGTAGCGGGACCCAGACCCCTCAACACCGGGGAGCTGTTTTTT.